The entry below gives a single T cell receptor beta chain sequence along with its context. The antigen is undetermined. Assay used: immunoSEQ multiplex PCR; TCRdb lists only in-frame clones, some missing. The sample consists of about 36,000 clones, 74% of them appearing once. Autoimmune disease history or systemic immunosuppression disqualified patients. The sample belongs to a study of OX40 agonist ivuxolimab in advanced cancers. Study as a whole: Patient treatment consisted of intravenous ivuxolimab administration every 2 weeks at 0.01 to 10 mg/kg. There were three patients with partial responses, one having hepatocellular carcinoma and two cutaneous melanoma. Study results and limitations: Compared with others, partial responders at 0.1-3.0 mg/kg displayed clonal expansion among the lowest.

CDR1 and CDR2 (germline): SGHTA, FQGNSA. Trimming pared 6 bases from V and 5 bases from J, leaving 13 bases between. This CDR3 is built from 13 residues. This TCR derives from an adult with an advanced solid tumor such as melanoma, head and neck, liver or kidney cancer. Sequenced here: CD4+ or CD8+ T cells sorted from blood, sampled in a trial of the OX40 agonist ivuxolimab. This chain connects TRBV7-2 to TRBJ1-1; no definite D call. CDR3 sequence (DNA): TGTGCCAGCAGTCGAGACCGTGAAACTGAAGCTTTCTTT. It is translated as CASSRDRETEAFF.